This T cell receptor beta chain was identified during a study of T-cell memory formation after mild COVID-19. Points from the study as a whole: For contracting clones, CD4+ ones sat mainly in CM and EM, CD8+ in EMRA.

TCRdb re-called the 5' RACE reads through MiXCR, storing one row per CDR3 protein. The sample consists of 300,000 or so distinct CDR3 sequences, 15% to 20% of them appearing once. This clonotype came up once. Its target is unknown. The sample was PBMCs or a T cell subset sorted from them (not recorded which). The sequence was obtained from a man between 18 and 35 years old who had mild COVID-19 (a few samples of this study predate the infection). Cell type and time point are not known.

Here the CDR3 DNA reads TGTGCCAGCAGTGTCGGGTTTACAGGGCCCTACGAGCAGTACTTC. Translation gives CASSVGFTGPYEQYF. The V and J genes are TRBV3-1 and TRBJ2-7; D may be TRBD1 (6 bases). Trimming pared 6 bases from V and 2 bases from J, leaving 17 bases between. Per the germline V gene, CDR1 is LGHDT and CDR2 is YNNKEL (reference sequence). The CDR3 covers 15 residues.